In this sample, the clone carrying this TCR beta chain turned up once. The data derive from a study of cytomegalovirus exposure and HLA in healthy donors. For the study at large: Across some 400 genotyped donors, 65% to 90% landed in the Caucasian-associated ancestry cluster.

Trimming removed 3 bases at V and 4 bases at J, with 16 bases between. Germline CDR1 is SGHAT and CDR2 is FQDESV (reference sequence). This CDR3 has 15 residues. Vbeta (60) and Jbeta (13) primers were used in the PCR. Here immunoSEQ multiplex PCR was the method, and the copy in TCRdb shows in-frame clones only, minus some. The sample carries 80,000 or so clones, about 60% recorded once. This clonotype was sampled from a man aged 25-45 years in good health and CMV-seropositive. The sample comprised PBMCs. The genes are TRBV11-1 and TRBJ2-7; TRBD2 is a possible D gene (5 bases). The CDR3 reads CASSLARGSPYEQYF. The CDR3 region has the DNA TGTGCCAGCAGCTTGGCCCGGGGATCCCCGTACGAGCAGTACTTC. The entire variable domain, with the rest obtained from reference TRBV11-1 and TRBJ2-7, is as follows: EAEVAQSPRYKITEKSQAVAFWCDPISGHATLYWYRQILGQGPELLVQFQDESVVDDSQLPKDRFSAERLKGVDSTLKIQPAELGDSAMYLCASSLARGSPYEQYFGPGTRLTVT.